Following are 18 T cell receptor beta chains from one sample sequenced in a study of blood T cell repertoires in COVID-19. Sequencing used immunoSEQ multiplex PCR; TCRdb keeps in-frame clones, though not all of them. The table lists approximately 80,000 clones, around 87% of them singletons. The sample consisted of peripheral blood. The receptor set was obtained from a man aged 35 to 55 with acute or convalescent COVID-19.

V and J are TRBV2 and TRBJ1-1; 9 bases line up with TRBD1. The germline V gene has CDR1 SNHLY and CDR2 FYNNEI. V lost 10 bases, J lost 5 bases, and 8 bases stayed unmatched. The CDR3 has 13 amino acids. The CDR3 DNA reads TGTGCCACCAGGACAGGGGACAGAACTGAAGCTTTCTTT. Translating gives CATRTGDRTEAFF. Together with reference TRBV2 and TRBJ1-1, the CDR3 gives the full variable domain: EPEVTQTPSHQVTQMGQEVILRCVPISNHLYFYWYRQILGQKVEFLVSFYNNEISEKSEIFDDQFSVERPDGSNFTLKIRSTKLEDSAMYFCATRTGDRTEAFFGQGTRLTVV.

This clone was counted once. V is TRBV3-1 (or the pseudogene TRBV3-2) and J is TRBJ1-1; D gene ambiguous. Germline CDR1 is LGHDT and CDR2 is YNNKEL (reference sequence). This CDR3 is 13 amino acids long. V was clipped by 6 bases and J by 0 bases, with 8 bases between them. The CDR3 DNA reads TGTGCCAGCAGACAGACCATGAACACTGAAGCTTTCTTT. Translating it yields CASRQTMNTEAFF.

This clone was detected once. The genes are TRBV19 and TRBJ1-1, with a weak D call TRBD1 (6 bases). The CDR3 is made up of 14 amino acids. Germline lookup yields CDR1 LNHDA and CDR2 SQIVND (reference sequence). V was pared by 0 bases and J by 3 bases, with 8 bases between. The CDR3 DNA reads as TGTGCCAGTAGTATAGACAGGGGTGACACTGAAGCTTTCTTT. This encodes CASSIDRGDTEAFF.

The chain uses TRBV30 and TRBJ2-7; maybe TRBD2 (7 bases). The length of the CDR3 is 13 residues. The ends were cut back, 3 bases at V and 4 bases at J, with 13 bases in the middle. Germline V CDR1 and CDR2: GTSNPN, SVGIG (reference sequence). CDR3 sequence: CAWRRRGGYEQYF. CDR3 nucleotide sequence: TGTGCCTGGAGAAGGAGGGGGGGGTACGAGCAGTACTTC.

The V gene is TRBV14, the J gene TRBJ1-5, with 7 bases that match TRBD1. This CDR3 region has 16 residues. The V and J ends lost 1 base and 7 bases, in that order; junction bases with no gene match: 10. Germline CDR1 reads SGHDN; CDR2 reads FVKESK. Here the CDR3 DNA reads TGTGCCAGCAGCCAAGGGCCAAGACAGGGAGGACAGCCCCAGCATTTT. Residues: CASSQGPRQGGQPQHF.

CDR3 DNA sequence: TGTGCCAGCAGCTTAGTGGGACAGGGAAGGAATCAGCCCCAGCATTTT. Translating it yields CASSLVGQGRNQPQHF. The J gene is TRBJ1-5, the V gene TRBV7-2, with 9 bases fitting TRBD1. V lost 1 base and J lost 4; bases outside the gene matches: 5. CDR1 is SGHTA and CDR2 is FQGNSA in the germline V gene. The CDR3 length is 16 residues.

The CDR3 sequence is CASSLGSDRSNSPLHF. The CDR3 nucleotides read TGTGCCAGCAGCTTAGGTTCGGACAGAAGCAATTCACCCCTCCACTTT. The chain couples TRBV11-2 to TRBJ1-6; possible D gene TRBD1, 6 bases. V was shortened by 1 base and J by 7 bases, with 14 bases between the two germline ends. Germline CDR1 SGHAT, CDR2 FQNNGV. The CDR3 consists of 16 residues.

The gene calls are TRBV7-9 and TRBJ2-7; D not certain. The CDR3 is 13 amino acids. Germline-derived CDR1 and CDR2 are SEHNR and FQNEAQ (reference sequence). V lost 7 bases to trimming and J lost 4 bases, with 14 bases between them. The CDR3 sequence: CASTQLGGYEQYF. DNA of the CDR3: TGTGCCAGCACCCAATTAGGCGGATACGAGCAGTACTTC.

The chain carries TRBV12-3 or TRBV12-4 and TRBJ1-1; D unclear. The V end lost 3 bases, the J end lost 7 bases, and 9 bases lay between the germline ends. CDR3 length: 12 residues. The CDR3: CASSLRLSEAFF. The CDR3 region has the DNA TGTGCCAGCAGTTTGAGGCTGAGTGAAGCTTTCTTT.

This chain joins TRBV3-1 (or the pseudogene TRBV3-2) and TRBJ1-2; 10 bases are shared with TRBD1. The J segment lost 1 base and the V segment lost 5 bases, leaving 4 bases of the junction unmatched. The CDR3 runs to 15 residues. Per germline, CDR1 LGHDT and CDR2 YNNKEL (reference sequence). The CDR3 sequence: CASSWTGGGNYGYTF. The CDR3 nucleotides read TGTGCCAGCAGCTGGACAGGGGGAGGTAACTATGGCTACACCTTC.

This chain connects TRBV3-1 (or the pseudogene TRBV3-2) to TRBJ1-1; no firm D call. The germline V and J ends were trimmed by 1 base and 0 bases, with 6 bases remaining between them. CDR3 length: 14 amino acids. Germline V gene sequence: CDR1 LGHDT, CDR2 YNNKEL (reference sequence). CDR3 DNA sequence: TGTGCCAGCAGCCAAGTCTCCCTGAACACTGAAGCTTTCTTT. It yields the protein CASSQVSLNTEAFF.

The rearrangement joins TRBV18 to TRBJ1-5, with D possibly matching TRBD1 (6 bases). The V and J ends lost 1 base and 2 bases respectively, with 12 bases between them. CDR3 size: 16 residues. Germline V gene data show CDR1 as KGHSH and CDR2 as LQKENI. The CDR3 nucleotides are TGTGCCAGCTCACCACGCAGGGGTCTAGGCAATCAGCCCCAGCATTTT. Translated, it gives CASSPRRGLGNQPQHF.

This clone rates as large (0.1 to 1%). At the DNA level, this CDR3 is encoded by other sequences in the same sample as well. This rearrangement joins TRBV3-1 (or the pseudogene TRBV3-2) to TRBJ1-6, with D possibly matching TRBD1 (5 bases). Trimming stripped 2 bases from V and 8 bases from J, with 10 bases between. Germline V CDR1 and CDR2: LGHDT, YNNKEL (reference sequence). The CDR3 totals 14 residues. The CDR3 here is CASSQQGAHSPLHF. The CDR3, as DNA: TGTGCCAGCAGCCAACAGGGTGCCCATTCACCCCTCCACTTT.

The chain recombines TRBV11-2 with TRBJ1-2; TRBD1 aligns across 8 bases. The ends lost 3 bases at V and 6 bases at J; junction bases unmatched: 6. Germline lookup yields CDR1 SGHAT and CDR2 FQNNGV. The CDR3 length is 14 residues. CDR3 protein: CASSLSGGEDGYTF. The CDR3 DNA reads TGTGCCAGCAGCTTGTCAGGGGGCGAAGATGGCTACACCTTC.

The chain is built from TRBV5-1 and TRBJ2-1; TRBD1 aligns across 7 bases. The CDR3 runs to 16 residues. The germline V gene encodes CDR1 SGHRS and CDR2 YFSETQ. V was pared by 5 bases and J by 4 bases, with 12 bases of the junction left unmatched. In DNA, the CDR3 is TGCGCCAGCAGTTCACTCACCGGGACAGAGTACAATGAGCAGTTCTTC. Encoded protein: CASSSLTGTEYNEQFF.

V is TRBV6-5 and J is TRBJ1-2, with D perhaps matching TRBD1 (6 bases). The CDR3 has 16 amino acids. The germline CDR1 and CDR2 sequences are MNHEY and SVGAGI. Between the trimmed V and J ends, which lost 4 bases and 4 bases, there was a span of 19 bases. The DNA for the CDR3 is TGTGCCAGCAGTTTCGGGGGGGCCCTTCACTCCTATGGCTACACCTTC. Protein product: CASSFGGALHSYGYTF.

The chain uses TRBV6-6 and TRBJ1-2; maybe TRBD1 (6 bases). V was cut by 11 bases and J by 5 bases, with 21 bases left in between. The CDR3 sequence is 14 residues long. Germline V gives CDR1 MNHNY, CDR2 SVGAGI (reference sequence). The CDR3 DNA reads TGTGCCGCCACCGTCGGGGGGCGCGGTTATGGCTACACCTTC. Translating gives CAATVGGRGYGYTF.

This clone was seen just once. The chain is built from TRBV6-5 and TRBJ2-1; 8 bases fit TRBD2. The CDR3 spans 15 residues. With V trimmed by 6 bases and J by 6 bases, 10 bases remained unmatched. Germline V CDR1 and CDR2: MNHEY, SVGAGI. In DNA, the CDR3 is TGTGCCAGCAGCGTTAGTGCGGGGGGCTTCAATGAGCAGTTCTTC. Its translation is CASSVSAGGFNEQFF.